The 27 T cell receptor beta chains given below trace back to one sample, sequenced in a study of blood T cell repertoires in COVID-19. Using immunoSEQ multiplex PCR, the repertoire was profiled, and TCRdb retains in-frame clones only, with some absent. Of approximately 150,000 clones in the sample, approximately 82% were seen once. Sequencing was carried out using PBMCs or T cells enriched from blood (not recorded which). Receptors originate from a man aged 55 to 69 who had recovered from COVID-19.

The chain is built from TRBV11-2 and TRBJ1-4, with D unresolved. V was trimmed by 1 base and J by 7 bases, leaving 10 bases between them. This CDR3 has 14 residues. Germline CDR1 reads SGHAT; CDR2 reads FQNNGV. The CDR3 DNA follows: TGTGCCAGCAGCTTAGTCCGCACACCTGAAAAACTGTTTTTT. It codes for CASSLVRTPEKLFF.

Only one count was recorded for this clone. The V call is TRBV9, the J call TRBJ1-1, with D possibly TRBD1 on 5 matching bases. This CDR3 is built from 13 residues. From germline, CDR1 is SGDLS and CDR2 YYNGEE. The V and J ends lost 2 bases and 2 bases respectively, with 7 bases between them. As DNA, the CDR3 is TGTGCCAGCAGCGTCAGGGTTAACACTGAAGCTTTCTTT. Residues: CASSVRVNTEAFF.

The gene calls are TRBV25-1 and TRBJ2-3; D might be TRBD1 (5 bases). The CDR3 length is 15 residues. Looked up from germline, CDR1 is MGHDK and CDR2 is SYGVNS. V was pared by 5 bases and J by 0 bases, with 12 bases between. The CDR3: CASSRQRSSTDTQYF. CDR3 coding DNA: TGTGCCAGCAGTAGACAGAGATCAAGCACAGATACGCAGTATTTT.

This clone was counted a single time. This chain links TRBV19 with TRBJ2-1; TRBD2 aligns across 12 bases. Germline loops: CDR1 LNHDA, CDR2 SQIVND (reference sequence). V shed 5 bases and J 7 bases; nucleotides not matched to a gene: 6. The CDR3 totals 15 residues. This chain's CDR3 is CASSPRTSGVNEQFF. CDR3 bases: TGTGCCAGTAGTCCCCGGACTAGCGGGGTTAATGAGCAGTTCTTC.

The chain couples TRBV7-3 to TRBJ2-3; 8 nucleotides align to TRBD2. CDR3 length equals 15 residues. Germline assignment: CDR1 SGHTA and CDR2 FQGTGA. V gave up 7 bases and J gave up 2 bases; unmatched junction bases: 8. CDR3 amino acids: CASTAGGASTDTQYF. Written as DNA, the CDR3 is TGTGCCAGCACTGCCGGGGGGGCCTCCACAGATACGCAGTATTTT.

This chain links TRBV11-2 with TRBJ1-1; D is uncertain. Germline CDR1 reads SGHAT; CDR2 reads FQNNGV. The V gene lost 4 bases and the J gene lost 5 bases, with 17 bases spanning the gap. This CDR3 spans 15 amino acids. In nucleotides, the CDR3 is TGTGCCAGCAGCTCCATTAGTGCCGACGGGACTGAAGCTTTCTTT. Translated: CASSSISADGTEAFF.

The rearrangement links TRBV5-1 to TRBJ2-5; 10 positions match TRBD2. From germline, CDR1 is SGHRS and CDR2 YFSETQ. The CDR3 covers 16 residues. The V gene end was trimmed by 4 bases and the J gene end by 2 bases; junction bases not matched to a gene: 8. The CDR3 spells CASSPRVAGGQETQYF. In nucleotides, the CDR3 is TGCGCCAGCAGCCCCAGAGTAGCGGGAGGACAAGAGACCCAGTACTTC.

This chain joins TRBV5-8 and TRBJ1-5, with TRBD1 matching over 7 bases. V lost 4 bases and J lost 1; bases outside the gene matches: 11. Per the germline V gene, CDR1 is SGHTS and CDR2 is YDEGEE. This CDR3 has 17 amino acids. CDR3 coding DNA: TGTGCCAGCAGCGTTACCCGGGGGACAGAGAGCAATCAGCCCCAGCATTTT. This gives the protein CASSVTRGTESNQPQHF.

The genes are TRBV29-1 and TRBJ2-7; 7 bases fit TRBD1. Germline V gene data show CDR1 as SQVTM and CDR2 as ANQGSEA. CDR3 size: 12 residues. V was clipped by 4 bases and J by 5 bases; unmatched bases: 5. CDR3 sequence (DNA): TGCAGCGTTGTAAGAGGGGGCGACGAGCAGTACTTC. It specifies CSVVRGGDEQYF.

This clone was recorded a few times. The rearrangement links TRBV3-1 (or the pseudogene TRBV3-2) to TRBJ2-1; 12 bases match TRBD2. This CDR3 has 16 amino acids. CDR1 is LGHDT, CDR2 YNNKEL, per germline (reference sequence). V was clipped by 4 bases and J by 5 bases; unmatched bases: 6. CDR3 sequence reads: CASSLTSGRGDNEQFF. CDR3 DNA: TGTGCCAGCAGCCTGACTAGCGGGAGAGGGGACAATGAGCAGTTCTTC.

V gene TRBV3-1 (or the pseudogene TRBV3-2) combines with J gene TRBJ2-5; unclear D gene. V was trimmed by 1 base and J by 7 bases, leaving 7 bases between them. Germline V CDR1 and CDR2: LGHDT, YNNKEL (reference sequence). The CDR3 has 12 residues. CDR3 sequence: CASSQGSRTQYF. The DNA of the CDR3 is TGTGCCAGCAGCCAAGGGAGCCGGACCCAGTACTTC.

J is TRBJ2-7 and V is TRBV7-3, with a possible D match to TRBD1 (6 bases). Trimming removed 5 bases at V and 2 bases at J, with 16 bases between. The CDR3 extends over 15 amino acids. The V gene's germline CDR1 is SGHTA and CDR2 FQGTGA. CDR3 protein: CASSQALGAAYEQYF. In nucleotides, the CDR3 is TGTGCCAGCAGCCAAGCTTTGGGGGCCGCCTACGAGCAGTACTTC.

The chain combines TRBV27 with TRBJ2-2, with 10 bases fitting TRBD2. Germline CDR1 and CDR2: MNHEY and SMNVEV (reference sequence). The CDR3 loop spans 15 amino acids. V lost 6 bases and J lost 10; bases outside the gene matches: 11. The CDR3 DNA is TGTGCCAGCAGAAAGGCCCTAGCGGGAGTCGAGGAGCTGTTTTTT. The encoded protein is CASRKALAGVEELFF.

V and J are TRBV7-2 and TRBJ1-1, with D perhaps matching TRBD1 (6 bases). The CDR3 consists of 16 residues. The V end was cut by 0 bases, the J end by 0 bases, with 11 bases between. Germline loops: CDR1 SGHTA, CDR2 FQGNSA. Here the CDR3 DNA reads TGTGCCAGCAGCTTAGCAGGGGCAGGGGTGAACACTGAAGCTTTCTTT. Translated: CASSLAGAGVNTEAFF.

This clone was observed a handful of times. This chain uses TRBV9 with TRBJ2-7, with a weak D call TRBD1 (7 bases). The CDR3 loop spans 15 amino acids. The V gene's germline CDR1 is SGDLS and CDR2 YYNGEE. With 0 bases removed from V and 3 bases from J, the gap between germline ends came to 13 bases. CDR3 in amino acids: CASSVGRGDNYEQYF. In nucleotides, the CDR3 is TGTGCCAGCAGCGTAGGCAGGGGGGACAACTACGAGCAGTACTTC.

This clone came up a few times. This chain links TRBV7-9 with TRBJ2-2, with TRBD1 identical over 9 bases. The J segment lost 7 bases and the V segment lost 5 bases, leaving 8 bases of the junction unmatched. Looked up from germline, CDR1 is SEHNR and CDR2 is FQNEAQ (reference sequence). The CDR3 spans 15 residues. The DNA of the CDR3 is TGTGCCAGCAGCGCCCGGACAGGGGTGAACGGGGAGCTGTTTTTT. It encodes CASSARTGVNGELFF.

The V gene is TRBV5-1, the J gene TRBJ2-1; 8 positions agree with TRBD1. V trimming: 3 bases; J trimming: 9 bases; junction bases outside the gene matches: 2. CDR1 and CDR2 (germline): SGHRS, YFSETQ. The CDR3 runs 12 residues. The CDR3 spells CASSSQGGEQFF. CDR3 DNA: TGCGCCAGCAGCTCACAGGGGGGTGAGCAGTTCTTC.

This clone occurred once. This CDR3 is CASSEFKGPGGTIYF. For the CDR3, the DNA is TGTGCCAGCAGTGAGTTCAAGGGTCCCGGGGGCACCATATATTTT. The chain links TRBV2 to TRBJ1-3; D may be TRBD1 (5 bases). The CDR3 is 15 amino acids. Germline V gene data show CDR1 as SNHLY and CDR2 as FYNNEI. The V gene lost 3 bases and the J gene lost 9 bases, with 18 bases spanning the gap.

The rearrangement links TRBV19 to TRBJ1-1, with TRBD1 matching 11 bases. J was trimmed by 10 bases and V by 3 bases; bases with no gene match: 13. The CDR3 loop spans 16 amino acids. Germline values: CDR1 LNHDA, CDR2 SQIVND (reference sequence). CDR3 amino acids: CASSISGTGGFGGAFF. As DNA, the CDR3 is TGTGCCAGTAGTATTTCCGGGACAGGGGGATTTGGTGGAGCTTTCTTT.

V gene TRBV19 combines with J gene TRBJ1-5, with 8 bases matching TRBD1. The germline V gene has CDR1 LNHDA and CDR2 SQIVND (reference sequence). After removal of 3 bases from V and 2 bases from J, the junction contained 6 bases not matched to a gene. The CDR3 totals 16 residues. The CDR3 loop reads CASSIGQGLRNQPQHF. The CDR3 DNA is TGTGCCAGTAGTATTGGACAGGGCTTGCGCAATCAGCCCCAGCATTTT.

This clone was seen a few times. The CDR3 here is CASGRGGSAVDTQYF. CDR3 coding DNA: TGTGCCAGCGGCCGCGGCGGGAGTGCGGTGGATACGCAGTATTTT. The chain joins TRBV28 to TRBJ2-3; TRBD2 aligns across 7 bases. V shed 8 bases, J shed 6 bases, and the junction held 14 bases outside the gene matches. The CDR3 has 15 residues. Germline lookup yields CDR1 MDHEN and CDR2 SYDVKM.

This chain joins TRBV7-7 and TRBJ2-2; perhaps TRBD2 as D (5 bases). The CDR3 has 19 amino acids. Trimming left V 0 bases short and J 4 bases short, with 21 bases between. In germline, CDR1 is SSHAT, CDR2 FNYEAQ (reference sequence). In DNA form, the CDR3 reads TGTGCCAGCAGCTTAGCGCGGGTCGGGCTAGCCGGAGTCACCGGGGAGCTGTTTTTT. It yields the protein CASSLARVGLAGVTGELFF.

The sample holds a few counts of this clone. The J gene is TRBJ2-7, the V gene TRBV7-2; 7 nucleotides align to TRBD2. Germline CDR1 and CDR2: SGHTA and FQGNSA. V lost 5 bases to trimming and J lost 4 bases; unmatched junction nucleotides: 8. This CDR3 region has 14 residues. CDR3 in DNA: TGTGCCAGCAGCCCCCAAGGACTAGTTTACGAGCAGTACTTC. This translates into CASSPQGLVYEQYF.

The chain combines TRBV19 with TRBJ1-2; TRBD1 aligns across 7 bases. V shed 3 bases and J 3 bases; nucleotides not matched to a gene: 4. Per the germline V gene, CDR1 is LNHDA and CDR2 is SQIVND (reference sequence). This CDR3 spans 14 amino acids. CDR3 nucleotides: TGTGCCAGTAGTATTAGACAGGGAGACTATGGCTACACCTTC. It codes for CASSIRQGDYGYTF. Using reference TRBV19 and TRBJ1-2 for the parts outside the CDR3, the full variable domain is DGGITQSPKYLFRKEGQNVTLSCEQNLNHDAMYWYRQDPGQGLRLIYYSQIVNDFQKGDIAEGYSVSREKKESFPLTVTSAQKNPTAFYLCASSIRQGDYGYTFGSGTRLTVV.

The genes are TRBV20-1 and TRBJ1-6; 7 positions agree with TRBD1. Germline loops: CDR1 DFQATT, CDR2 SNEGSKA (reference sequence). The CDR3 spans 14 residues. J was trimmed by 7 bases and V by 3 bases; bases with no gene match: 6. CDR3 nucleotide sequence: TGCAGTGCTAGTCGGGACAGTGAGAATTCACCCCTCCACTTT. Encoded protein: CSASRDSENSPLHF.

This clone was seen ten or more times. CDR3 region: CASSLPPGLAGGNTGELFF. DNA for the CDR3: TGCGCCAGCAGCCTCCCTCCGGGACTAGCGGGGGGAAACACCGGGGAGCTGTTTTTT. V and J are TRBV5-1 and TRBJ2-2; 15 bases match TRBD2. Germline V gene lookup returns CDR1 SGHRS and CDR2 YFSETQ. J gave up 2 bases and V 4 bases, and 9 bases lay outside the gene matches. This CDR3 is 19 amino acids long. Full variable domain (missing parts from reference TRBV5-1 and TRBJ2-2): KAGVTQTPRYLIKTRGQQVTLSCSPISGHRSVSWYQQTPGQGLQFLFEYFSETQRNKGNFPGRFSGRQFSNSRSEMNVSTLELGDSALYLCASSLPPGLAGGNTGELFFGEGSRLTVL.

The rearrangement joins TRBV7-2 to TRBJ1-2, with D uncertain. CDR1 is SGHTA, CDR2 FQGNSA, per germline. V was cut by 3 bases and J by 8 bases, with 13 bases left in between. CDR3 length equals 13 residues. CDR3 coding DNA: TGTGCCAGCAGCTTGGTGGGCCCCCAGGGCTACACCTTC. Translated: CASSLVGPQGYTF.